The rows below give T cell receptor beta chains drawn from one sample of a study of blood T cell repertoires in COVID-19. Profiling relied on immunoSEQ multiplex PCR, and the TCRdb table lists in-frame clones only, not all of them. The sample has about 81,000 clones, 70% to 90% seen once; the top ten hold around 5%. The material sequenced was peripheral blood. These receptors came from a woman of 80 years or more with acute or convalescent COVID-19. CDR3s include the opening cysteine and the closing phenylalanine or tryptophan. Fields, in order: J gene, D gene, V gene, clone size, CDR3 DNA, CDR3 protein. The D gene is left open where the match is weak. Expanded clones are given a class, and other clones once, few, many or no size at all.

J: TRBJ2-7
D: TRBD1
V: TRBV19
size: .
DNA: TGTGCCAGTAGTACTCAGGGACAGGGGTACGAGCAGTACTTC
CDR3: CASSTQGQGYEQYF

J: TRBJ2-3
D: .
V: TRBV5-1
size: .
DNA: TGCGCCAGCAGCTTGGCAAACTTTCAGGGGTCGGATACGCAGTATTTT
CDR3: CASSLANFQGSDTQYF

J: TRBJ2-7
D: TRBD2
V: TRBV6-1
size: .
DNA: TGTGCCAGCAGTGAAGAACGATTAGCGGGAGGGTCCTACGAGCAGTACTTC
CDR3: CASSEERLAGGSYEQYF

J: TRBJ2-3
D: .
V: TRBV14
size: .
DNA: TGTGCCAGCAGCCAAGTCACAGCATTCACAGATACGCAGTATTTT
CDR3: CASSQVTAFTDTQYF

J: TRBJ2-5
D: TRBD2
V: TRBV3-1/TRBV3-2
size: .
DNA: TGTGCCAGCAGCCAAGGGATGGGGTATAGCGGGGGAGAGACCCAGTACTTC
CDR3: CASSQGMGYSGGETQYF

J: TRBJ1-4
D: .
V: TRBV19
size: .
DNA: TGTGCCAGTACCCTTGGGCCAAAGGGGGAAAAACTGTTTTTT
CDR3: CASTLGPKGEKLFF

J: TRBJ2-2
D: TRBD2
V: TRBV11-2
size: .
DNA: TGTGCCAGCAGCCTAGCGGTTCGGGGCACCGGGGAGCTGTTTTTT
CDR3: CASSLAVRGTGELFF

J: TRBJ2-5
D: TRBD2
V: TRBV5-1
size: .
DNA: TGCGCCAGCAGCTTGGTTGGCGGGGGGGCCCGGGAGACCCAGTACTTC
CDR3: CASSLVGGGARETQYF

J: TRBJ2-2
D: .
V: TRBV7-2
size: .
DNA: TGTGCCAGCAGCGTTCAAACCGTTGGGGGCGCAGGAGGCGGGGAGCTGTTTTTT
CDR3: CASSVQTVGGAGGGELFF

J: TRBJ2-7
D: TRBD2
V: TRBV6-5
size: few
DNA: TGTGCCAGCAGTTACCCGTCCGGGACTAGCGGCTACGAGCAGTACTTC
CDR3: CASSYPSGTSGYEQYF